These 27 T cell receptor beta chains came from one sample sequenced in a study of T cells in Graves' hyperthyroidism and ophthalmopathy. TCR beta CDR3 regions were amplified from RNA transcripts. First-round RT-PCR targeting the TCR CDR3 was performed with the HTBI primer set. TCRdb redid the calling of the multiplex PCR reads with MiXCR, one entry per CDR3 protein. The sample shows hundreds of thousands of distinct CDR3 sequences, roughly 13% of them seen only once. Sequenced input: blood. Receptor source: a young woman with Graves' hyperthyroidism.

This clonotype was recorded at least ten times. This sequence joins TRBV10-3 and TRBJ2-5; 8 bases align to TRBD2. V shed 6 bases, J shed 1 base, and the junction held 7 bases outside the gene matches. CDR1 is ENHRY and CDR2 is SYGVKD in the germline V gene. The CDR3 sequence is 15 residues long. This CDR3 is CAIRDSGTRQETQYF. The CDR3 coding sequence is TGTGCCATCAGGGATAGCGGGACCCGCCAAGAGACCCAGTACTTC.

This clonotype was observed at least ten times. The rearrangement joins TRBV12-3 or TRBV12-4 to TRBJ1-5, with D perhaps matching TRBD1 (6 bases). The CDR3 consists of 15 residues. V was cut by 7 bases and J by 0 bases, with 13 bases left in between. CDR3 DNA sequence: TGTGCCAGCATGGGGGCAACGTATAGCAATCAGCCCCAGCATTTT. This codes for CASMGATYSNQPQHF.

The sample holds many counts of this clonotype. V gene TRBV6-2 or TRBV6-3 combines with J gene TRBJ2-3, with D perhaps TRBD2 (6 bases). CDR1 is MNHEY, CDR2 SVGEGT, per germline. CDR3 length: 16 residues. The V gene lost 5 bases and the J gene lost 3 bases, with 18 bases spanning the gap. Here the CDR3 reads CASSRARRTKTDTQYF. CDR3 nucleotide sequence: TGTGCCAGCAGTCGCGCCCGAAGGACTAAAACAGATACGCAGTATTTT.

The table lists this clonotype with many counts. The genes are TRBV12-3 or TRBV12-4 and TRBJ2-7; D gene ambiguous. Trimming cost V 5 bases and J 2 bases, with 7 bases left between them. This CDR3 is built from 12 residues. In DNA form, the CDR3 reads TGTGCCAGCAGTCCGGCGCCCTACGAGCAGTACTTC. Its translation: CASSPAPYEQYF.

V and J are TRBV7-9 and TRBJ2-3; 11 positions agree with TRBD2. The CDR3 is 17 amino acids. V was pared by 1 base and J by 1 base, with 4 bases of the junction left unmatched. Germline CDR1 reads SEHNR; CDR2 reads FQNEAQ (reference sequence). CDR3 bases: TGTGCCAGCAGCTTAGGGCTGACTAGCGGGGGCACAGATACGCAGTATTTT. It codes for CASSLGLTSGGTDTQYF. The full variable domain, its missing parts supplied by reference TRBV7-9 and TRBJ2-3, is DTGVSQNPRHKITKRGQNVTFRCDPISEHNRLYWYRQTLGQGPEFLTYFQNEAQLEKSRLLSDRFSAERPKGSFSTLEIQRTEQGDSAMYLCASSLGLTSGGTDTQYFGPGTRLTVL.

This clonotype was seen many times. The gene calls are TRBV28 and TRBJ1-3; tentative D call: TRBD1 (6 bases). Trimming cost V 2 bases and J 4 bases, with 12 bases left between them. The CDR3 runs 15 residues. Germline values: CDR1 MDHEN, CDR2 SYDVKM. CDR3 loop: CASSLGTIPGNTIYF. The DNA for the CDR3 is TGTGCCAGCAGTTTAGGGACAATTCCCGGAAACACCATATATTTT.

The rearrangement links TRBV9 to TRBJ2-1; 10 bases match TRBD2. The CDR3 contains 16 residues. Trimming at V came to 3 bases and at J to 7 bases, leaving 10 bases not matched to a gene. In germline, CDR1 is SGDLS, CDR2 YYNGEE. CDR3 in amino acids: CASSGLAGDVKNEQFF. The CDR3 nucleotides are TGTGCCAGCAGCGGGCTAGCGGGAGACGTTAAGAATGAGCAGTTCTTC.

This clonotype was counted ten times or more. The rearrangement links TRBV30 to TRBJ1-2, with a possible D match to TRBD1 (6 bases). The germline CDR1 and CDR2 sequences are GTSNPN and SVGIG (reference sequence). The CDR3 runs 13 residues. Trimming shortened V by 4 bases and J by 2 bases, and 11 bases separated the two germline ends. CDR3 DNA sequence: TGTGCCTGGACATGGGGGCAGAACTATGGCTACACCTTC. Protein sequence: CAWTWGQNYGYTF.

This clonotype was seen more than once but under ten times. V and J are TRBV12-3 or TRBV12-4 and TRBJ1-1; the D gene is possibly TRBD1 (6 bases). The V and J ends lost 5 bases and 4 bases respectively, with 14 bases between them. The CDR3 is 14 amino acids. The DNA of the CDR3 is TGTGCCAGCAGTGTAGGGGGGGAGGGCACTGAAGCTTTCTTT. Amino acids: CASSVGGEGTEAFF.

Comment on this clonotype: This may be a read error: a much more frequent sequence differs by one nucleotide. The chain couples TRBV2 to TRBJ2-2; no definite D call. V lost 7 bases to trimming and J lost 3 bases, with 9 bases between them. The CDR3 loop spans 13 amino acids. CDR1 and CDR2 from the germline V gene are SNHLY and FYNNEI. CDR3 nucleotide sequence: TGTGCCAGCACGGTACGGCACACCGGGGAGCTGTTTTTT. It specifies CASTVRHTGELFF. The variable domain in full, completed from reference TRBV2 and TRBJ2-2, reads EPEVTQTPSHQVTQMGQEVILRCVPISNHLYFYWYRQILGQKVEFLVSFYNNEISEKSEIFDDQFSVERPDGSNFTLKIRSTKLEDSAMYFCASTVRHTGELFFGEGSRLTVL.

This clonotype was found many times. The rearrangement uses TRBV28 and TRBJ2-3; the D gene is possibly TRBD2 (6 bases). This CDR3 is built from 15 residues. Germline V CDR1 and CDR2: MDHEN, SYDVKM. Trimming cost V 6 bases and J 3 bases, with 16 bases left between them. CDR3: CASRPTGGVTDTQYF. CDR3 bases: TGTGCCAGCAGACCCACGGGCGGGGTGACAGATACGCAGTATTTT.

To note about this clonotype: A read error is likely, as this CDR3 ends without the conserved phenylalanine or tryptophan. This sequence joins TRBV9 and TRBJ1-1, with D possibly being TRBD1 (5 bases). The ends were cut back, 7 bases at V and 5 bases at J, with 15 bases in the middle. The germline gives CDR1 SGDLS, CDR2 YYNGEE. The CDR3 loop spans 13 amino acids. Here the CDR3 DNA reads TGTGCCAGCTCCCTCGGCGGGGGGACTGAAGCTTTCCTT. Its protein product is CASSLGGGTEAFL.

V gene TRBV4-1 combines with J gene TRBJ1-4; D is ambiguous. The CDR3 runs to 14 residues. Looked up from germline, CDR1 is MGHRA and CDR2 is YSYEKL. V was cut by 4 bases and J by 5 bases, with 11 bases left in between. This chain's CDR3 is CASSPPGKNEKLFF. Written as DNA, the CDR3 is TGCGCCAGCAGCCCCCCCGGGAAGAATGAAAAACTGTTTTTT.

The sample holds many counts of this clonotype. The rearrangement joins TRBV18 to TRBJ1-4; no definite D call. V gave up 3 bases and J gave up 6 bases, with 17 bases separating them. The CDR3 is made up of 16 amino acids. Germline CDR1 reads KGHSH; CDR2 reads LQKENI. CDR3 in amino acids: CASSPLDPRSYEKLFF. As DNA, the CDR3 is TGTGCCAGCTCACCTTTGGACCCCAGGAGTTATGAAAAACTGTTTTTT.

The genes are TRBV6-1 and TRBJ1-1; D ambiguous. The V end was cut by 6 bases, the J end by 0 bases, with 14 bases between. This CDR3 contains 15 residues. The germline V gene has CDR1 MNHNS and CDR2 SASEGT. The CDR3 region has the DNA TGTGCCAGCAGGCCCCAGGAAGGATTGAACACTGAAGCTTTCTTT. This sequence encodes CASRPQEGLNTEAFF.

This chain joins TRBV5-8 and TRBJ1-6, with a tentative D call TRBD1 (6 bases). Germline V gene sequence: CDR1 SGHTS, CDR2 YDEGEE. Trimming shortened V by 4 bases and J by 7 bases, and 15 bases separated the two germline ends. The CDR3 totals 15 residues. Here the CDR3 reads CASSPGQFSNSPLHF. CDR3 DNA sequence: TGTGCCAGCAGCCCAGGACAGTTTAGCAATTCACCCCTCCACTTT.

This clonotype has a count of ten or more. This rearrangement joins TRBV7-9 to TRBJ2-7; TRBD1 is a possible D gene (5 bases). In germline, CDR1 is SEHNR, CDR2 FQNEAQ (reference sequence). Deletions cut 2 bases from V and 4 bases from J, with 9 bases between. CDR3 length: 13 residues. CDR3 in amino acids: CASSLIRGYEQYF. The CDR3 DNA reads TGTGCCAGCAGCTTAATTAGGGGTTACGAGCAGTACTTC.

In DNA form, the CDR3 reads TGCGCCAGCAGCCTCACGAAAGAGTCGTATGGCTACACCTTC. Translating it yields CASSLTKESYGYTF. This sequence joins TRBV4-1 and TRBJ1-2; D is undetermined. CDR1 is MGHRA, CDR2 YSYEKL, per germline. V was trimmed by 4 bases and J by 5 bases, leaving 14 bases between them. The CDR3 extends over 14 amino acids.

In this sample, this clonotype turned up many times. The V call is TRBV2, the J call TRBJ1-2, with 7 bases aligning to TRBD1. Germline values: CDR1 SNHLY, CDR2 FYNNEI. This CDR3 is 14 amino acids long. With 10 bases clipped from V and 0 bases from J, the junction kept 8 bases outside the gene matches. CDR3: CATTLGQANYGYTF. The CDR3 nucleotides are TGTGCCACCACACTCGGACAGGCTAACTATGGCTACACCTTC.

This clonotype has more than one count but fewer than ten. The chain carries TRBV5-6 and TRBJ1-6, with TRBD1 matching 9 bases. Per germline, CDR1 SGHDT and CDR2 YYEEEE. Germline trimming cut 0 bases from V and 3 bases from J; bases unmatched to any gene: 10. The CDR3 is 19 amino acids. The CDR3 bases are TGTGCCAGCAGCTTGGAGTTTGACAGGGGGGTGAACTATAATTCACCCCTCCACTTT. Translated: CASSLEFDRGVNYNSPLHF.

This clonotype was counted many times. V gene TRBV6-2 or TRBV6-3 combines with J gene TRBJ1-1; D not certain. Germline V gene sequence: CDR1 MNHEY, CDR2 SVGEGT. CDR3 length: 15 residues. Trimming took off 7 bases at V and 1 base at J, with 16 bases between the two ends. CDR3 nucleotide sequence: TGTGCCAGCACCCAAGGGAGGGCAGGGAACACTGAAGCTTTCTTT. Translated, it gives CASTQGRAGNTEAFF.

In its sample, this clonotype was seen a few times. The chain uses TRBV7-2 and TRBJ1-4, with D perhaps matching TRBD1 (6 bases). V lost 2 bases and J 8 bases, leaving 12 bases between the germline ends. Germline V gene data show CDR1 as SGHTA and CDR2 as FQGNSA. This CDR3 has 14 residues. In DNA, the CDR3 is TGTGCCAGCAGCTTAAGTAGGACAGTAGAAAAACTGTTTTTT. This gives the protein CASSLSRTVEKLFF.

The J gene is TRBJ2-2, the V gene TRBV3-1, with TRBD1 identical over 7 bases. The CDR3 runs 15 residues. The trim removed 2 bases at V and 0 bases at J, leaving 0 bases unmatched. Looked up from germline, CDR1 is LGHDT and CDR2 is YNNKEL (reference sequence). The CDR3 bases are TGTGCCAGCAGCCAACAGGGGGCGAACACCGGGGAGCTGTTTTTT. This encodes CASSQQGANTGELFF.

The genes are TRBV30 and TRBJ1-4, with 9 positions matching TRBD1. Trimming cost V 1 base and J 8 bases; bases outside gene matches: 11. CDR1 and CDR2 (germline): GTSNPN, SVGIG (reference sequence). The CDR3 runs to 16 residues. CDR3 sequence reads: CAWSDRGRGMGEKLFF. CDR3 sequence (DNA): TGTGCCTGGAGTGACAGGGGGCGCGGAATGGGGGAAAAACTGTTTTTT.

Ten or more counts support this clonotype. The gene calls are TRBV28 and TRBJ2-7; D gene ambiguous. Trimming left V 3 bases short and J 5 bases short, with 14 bases between. Per the germline V gene, CDR1 is MDHEN and CDR2 is SYDVKM. The CDR3 extends over 14 amino acids. CDR3 sequence (DNA): TGTGCCAGCAGTTTTCGCCCGGGTATCCACGAGCAGTACTTC. Translating gives CASSFRPGIHEQYF.

This clonotype was detected many times. The chain carries TRBV7-2 and TRBJ1-2; D is undetermined. V shed 5 bases and J shed 3 bases, with 13 bases lying between them. The CDR3 is 14 residues long. Looked up from germline, CDR1 is SGHTA and CDR2 is FQGNSA. The CDR3 DNA is TGTGCCAGCAGCCGCATCCGGGATGACTATGGCTACACCTTC. Protein sequence: CASSRIRDDYGYTF. The variable domain in full, with the rest retrieved from reference TRBV7-2 and TRBJ1-2, is GAGVSQSPSNKVTEKGKDVELRCDPISGHTALYWYRQSLGQGLEFLIYFQGNSAPDKSGLPSDRFSAERTGGSVSTLTIQRTQQEDSAVYLCASSRIRDDYGYTFGSGTRLTVV.

This clonotype appeared many times. The J gene is TRBJ1-3, the V gene TRBV3-1, with unresolved D. The CDR3 is 15 amino acids. V lost 4 bases to trimming and J lost 1 base, with 11 bases between them. Germline CDR1 is LGHDT and CDR2 is YNNKEL (reference sequence). CDR3: CASSRSWDSGNTIYF. The CDR3 nucleotides read TGTGCCAGCAGCCGCAGTTGGGATTCTGGAAACACCATATATTTT.